This T cell receptor beta chain was documented in a study of T cell responses to AZD1222 COVID-19 vaccine. Germline V lookup: CDR1 LGHNA, CDR2 YSLEER. This CDR3 comprises 17 residues. Trimming pared 4 bases from V and 2 bases from J, leaving 19 bases between. Broader study findings: The breadth and depth of Spike-specific TCRs increased once two AZD1222 doses had been given. White British ancestry dominated among donors, who included more females, and clonal diversity was possibly underestimated.

Method: immunoSEQ multiplex PCR; TCRdb's copy keeps in-frame clones and lacks some. The top ten clones hold about 1.6% of a sample with 100,000 to 150,000 clones, roughly 90% of them seen once. Details on this clone: Its antigen is not identified.

This TCR derives from an adult in good health. Sequenced material: peripheral blood, taken on day 0 of AZD1222 vaccination. This chain uses TRBV4-3 with TRBJ2-3; D unresolved. CDR3 bases: TGCGCCAGCAGCCCAACTCGACGGACCGGATTCACAGATACGCAGTATTTT. This codes for CASSPTRRTGFTDTQYF.